The source of this T cell receptor (beta chain) is a study of shared clonotypes between healthy human individuals. CD45RO-negative CD8 cells positively selected for CCR7 made up the naive population, which excluded terminally differentiated effector memory CD45RA+ cells. Sequenced by immunoSEQ multiplex PCR; TCRdb stores in-frame clones only, minus some. The data hold approximately 840,000 clones, with 95% to 97% observed a single time. The sample comprised naive CD8+ T cells sorted from blood. This TCR derives from a man aged 25 to 45 in good health.

The CDR3 loop reads CASSLHIGSDKETQYF. As DNA, the CDR3 is TGTGCCAGCAGCCTACATATCGGGTCAGATAAGGAGACCCAGTACTTC. This chain uses TRBV21-1 with TRBJ2-5; the D segment call TRBD2 is taken from the table without a DNA check. TRBV21-1 is deemed a pseudogene. CDR3 length: 16 residues.